Following are 7 T cell receptor beta chains from one sample sequenced in a study of CD8 T cells in Susac syndrome. cDNA came from 0.5 to 1 ug RNA primed by random hexamers. TCRdb called the immunoSEQ multiplex PCR reads again in MiXCR, with one record for every CDR3 protein. The sample comprises over 150,000 distinct CDR3 sequences, about 95% of which are singletons, and 0.099% rests with the top ten. Specimen: CD4+ T cells from PBMCs. Receptors were obtained from a human donor with Susac syndrome.

This chain uses TRBV20-1 with TRBJ2-7; no definite D call. Between the trimmed V and J ends, which lost 3 bases and 5 bases, there was a span of 11 bases. Germline V gene sequence: CDR1 DFQATT, CDR2 SNEGSKA (reference sequence). The CDR3 has 12 amino acids. The CDR3 region has the DNA TGCAGTGCTAGCCCCCCAGGCGACGAGCAGTACTTC. As protein: CSASPPGDEQYF.

The chain couples TRBV12-3 or TRBV12-4 to TRBJ1-2; D call uncertain. Trimming removed 3 bases at V and 5 bases at J, with 16 bases between. The CDR3 contains 15 residues. CDR3 in DNA: TGTGCCAGCAGTTTGCGTCGTCACAGCATATATGGCTACACCTTC. Protein: CASSLRRHSIYGYTF.

The chain carries TRBV6-5 and TRBJ2-1; 9 nucleotides agree with TRBD2. Germline CDR1 and CDR2: MNHEY and SVGAGI. The CDR3 has 15 amino acids. The V segment lost 5 bases and the J segment 9 bases; nucleotides outside the gene matches: 11. The CDR3 reads CASSPQGRGGVEQFF. The CDR3 DNA sequence: TGTGCCAGCAGTCCCCAGGGGCGGGGGGGCGTTGAGCAGTTCTTC.

The chain recombines TRBV5-1 with TRBJ1-1; unclear D gene. This CDR3 is 13 amino acids long. Deletions cut 1 base from V and 3 bases from J, with 7 bases between. Per the germline V gene, CDR1 is SGHRS and CDR2 is YFSETQ. The CDR3 bases are TGCGCCAGCAGCTTGACGTCTTACACTGAAGCTTTCTTT. It codes for CASSLTSYTEAFF.

The J gene is TRBJ2-7, the V gene TRBV4-2; maybe TRBD2 (6 bases). CDR1 LGHNA and CDR2 YNFKEQ come from the germline V gene. The V gene lost 5 bases and the J gene lost 6 bases, with 14 bases spanning the gap. This CDR3 is 13 amino acids long. The DNA of the CDR3 is TGTGCCAGCAGCGCGACTAGAATGGGCGAGCAGTACTTC. It specifies CASSATRMGEQYF.

This clonotype was picked up a small number of times. The rearrangement links TRBV4-3 to TRBJ2-5, with a weak D call TRBD1 (6 bases). CDR1 and CDR2 from the germline V gene are LGHNA and YSLEER. The CDR3 has 15 residues. V was pared by 0 bases and J by 4 bases, with 12 bases between. In nucleotides, the CDR3 is TGCGCCAGCAGCCAAGAATTGTGGGGGCCAGAGACCCAGTACTTC. Translation: CASSQELWGPETQYF.

The rearrangement uses TRBV14 and TRBJ2-7, with D perhaps given as TRBD1 or TRBD2 (5 bases each). V lost 6 bases to trimming and J lost 5 bases, with 14 bases between them. This CDR3 region has 13 residues. CDR1 is SGHDN and CDR2 is FVKESK in the germline V gene. The CDR3 loop reads CASRTGTANEQYF. CDR3 DNA sequence: TGTGCCAGCAGGACCGGGACGGCAAACGAGCAGTACTTC. Together with reference TRBV14 and TRBJ2-7, the CDR3 gives the full variable domain: EAGVTQFPSHSVIEKGQTVTLRCDPISGHDNLYWYRRVMGKEIKFLLHFVKESKQDESGMPNNRFLAERTGGTYSTLKVQPAELEDSGVYFCASRTGTANEQYFGPGTRLTVT.